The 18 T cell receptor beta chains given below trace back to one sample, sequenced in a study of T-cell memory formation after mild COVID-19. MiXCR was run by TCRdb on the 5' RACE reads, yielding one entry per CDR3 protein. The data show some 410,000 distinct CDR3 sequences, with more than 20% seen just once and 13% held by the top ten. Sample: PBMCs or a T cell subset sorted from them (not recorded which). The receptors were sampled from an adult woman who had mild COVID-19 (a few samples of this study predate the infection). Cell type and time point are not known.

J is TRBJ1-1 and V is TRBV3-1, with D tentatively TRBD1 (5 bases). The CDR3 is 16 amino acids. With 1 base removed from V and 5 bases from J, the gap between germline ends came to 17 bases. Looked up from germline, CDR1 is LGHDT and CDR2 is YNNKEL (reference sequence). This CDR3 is CASSQGYGTGETEAFF. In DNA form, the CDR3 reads TGTGCCAGCAGCCAAGGTTATGGGACCGGGGAGACTGAAGCTTTCTTT.

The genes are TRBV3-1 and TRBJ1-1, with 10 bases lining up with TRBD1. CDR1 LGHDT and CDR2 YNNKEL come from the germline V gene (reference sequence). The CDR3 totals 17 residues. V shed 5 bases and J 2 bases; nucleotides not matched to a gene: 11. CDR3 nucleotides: TGTGCCAGCAGCGAAGGTCCGGGACAGGGGTATAACACTGAAGCTTTCTTT. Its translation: CASSEGPGQGYNTEAFF.

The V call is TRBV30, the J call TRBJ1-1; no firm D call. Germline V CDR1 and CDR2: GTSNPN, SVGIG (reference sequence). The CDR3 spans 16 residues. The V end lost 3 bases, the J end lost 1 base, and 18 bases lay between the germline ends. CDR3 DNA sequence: TGTGCCTGGAGCCCCCGGGCTCGAATGGGGAACACTGAAGCTTTCTTT. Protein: CAWSPRARMGNTEAFF.

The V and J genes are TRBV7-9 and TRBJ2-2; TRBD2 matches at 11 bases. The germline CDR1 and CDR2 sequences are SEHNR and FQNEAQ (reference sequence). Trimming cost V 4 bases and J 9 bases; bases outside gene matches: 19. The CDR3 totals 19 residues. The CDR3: CASSSQDAPGLAAVRELFF. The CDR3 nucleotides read TGTGCCAGCAGCTCCCAAGACGCTCCGGGACTAGCGGCCGTCCGGGAGCTGTTTTTT.

The CDR3: CASRSGSPEAFF. CDR3 nucleotide sequence: TGTGCCAGCAGAAGTGGGAGCCCTGAAGCTTTCTTT. The rearrangement uses TRBV7-9 and TRBJ1-1; D is unclear. The ends were cut back, 6 bases at V and 6 bases at J, with 11 bases in the middle. The CDR3 consists of 12 residues. Germline loops: CDR1 SEHNR, CDR2 FQNEAQ (reference sequence).

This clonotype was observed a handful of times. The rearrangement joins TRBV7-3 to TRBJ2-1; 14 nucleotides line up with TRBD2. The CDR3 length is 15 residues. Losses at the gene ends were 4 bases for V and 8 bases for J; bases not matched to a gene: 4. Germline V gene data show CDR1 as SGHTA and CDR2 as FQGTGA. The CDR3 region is CASSSRTSGRYEQFF. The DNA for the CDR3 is TGTGCCAGCAGCTCCCGGACTAGCGGGAGGTATGAGCAGTTCTTC.

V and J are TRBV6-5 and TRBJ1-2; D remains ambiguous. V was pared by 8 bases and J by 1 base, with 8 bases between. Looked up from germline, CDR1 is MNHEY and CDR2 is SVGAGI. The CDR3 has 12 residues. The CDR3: CASCGVNYGYTF. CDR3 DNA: TGTGCCAGCTGTGGGGTTAACTATGGCTACACCTTC.

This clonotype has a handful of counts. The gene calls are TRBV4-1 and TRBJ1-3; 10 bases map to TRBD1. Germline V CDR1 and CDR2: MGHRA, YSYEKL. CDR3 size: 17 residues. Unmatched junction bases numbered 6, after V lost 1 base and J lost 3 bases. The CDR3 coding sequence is TGCGCCAGCAGCCAAGGGACAGGGGGGACGTATGGAAACACCATATATTTT. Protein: CASSQGTGGTYGNTIYF.

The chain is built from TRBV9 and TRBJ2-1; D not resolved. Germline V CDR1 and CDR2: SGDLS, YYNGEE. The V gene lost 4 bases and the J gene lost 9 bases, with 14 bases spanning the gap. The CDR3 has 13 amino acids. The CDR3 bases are TGTGCCAGCAGCTCCCCGAGAAGGGTTGAGCAGTTCTTC. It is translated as CASSSPRRVEQFF.

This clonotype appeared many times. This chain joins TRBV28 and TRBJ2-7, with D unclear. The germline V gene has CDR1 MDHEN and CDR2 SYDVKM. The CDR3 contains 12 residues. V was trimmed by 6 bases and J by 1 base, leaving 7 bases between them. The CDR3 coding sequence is TGTGCCAGCAGAAGGGAATCCTACGAGCAGTACTTC. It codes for CASRRESYEQYF.

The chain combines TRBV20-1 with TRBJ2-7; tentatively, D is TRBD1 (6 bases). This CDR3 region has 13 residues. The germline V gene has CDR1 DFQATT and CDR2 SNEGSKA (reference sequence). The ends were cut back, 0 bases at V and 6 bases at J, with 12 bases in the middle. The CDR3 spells CSARDTTGPEQYF. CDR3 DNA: TGCAGTGCTAGAGATACGACAGGTCCCGAGCAGTACTTC.

The CDR3, as DNA: TGTGCCAGCTCAACTAGCGGGAGGCCCGCGAACACCGGGGAGCTGTTTTTT. This sequence encodes CASSTSGRPANTGELFF. The rearrangement joins TRBV6-5 to TRBJ2-2, with 12 bases lining up with TRBD2. V shed 8 bases, J shed 0 bases, and the junction held 7 bases outside the gene matches. Per germline, CDR1 MNHEY and CDR2 SVGAGI. This CDR3 has 17 amino acids.

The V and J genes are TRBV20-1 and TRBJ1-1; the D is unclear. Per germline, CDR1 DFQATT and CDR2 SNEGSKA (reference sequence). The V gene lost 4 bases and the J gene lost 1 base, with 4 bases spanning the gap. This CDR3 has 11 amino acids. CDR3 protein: CSATQNTEAFF. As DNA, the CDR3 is TGCAGTGCTACACAGAACACTGAAGCTTTCTTT.

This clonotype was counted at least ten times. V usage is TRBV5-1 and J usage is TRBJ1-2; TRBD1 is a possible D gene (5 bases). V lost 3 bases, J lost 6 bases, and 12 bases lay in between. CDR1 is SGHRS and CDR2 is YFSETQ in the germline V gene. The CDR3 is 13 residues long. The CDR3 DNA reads TGCGCCAGCAGCTGGGGGTCGGGTGATGGCTACACCTTC. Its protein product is CASSWGSGDGYTF.

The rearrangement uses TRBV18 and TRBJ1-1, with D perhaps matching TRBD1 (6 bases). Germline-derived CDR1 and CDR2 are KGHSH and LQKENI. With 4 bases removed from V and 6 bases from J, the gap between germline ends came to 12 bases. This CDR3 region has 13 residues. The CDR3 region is CASSLGARAEAFF. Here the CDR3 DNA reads TGTGCCAGCTCACTGGGGGCCAGGGCTGAAGCTTTCTTT.

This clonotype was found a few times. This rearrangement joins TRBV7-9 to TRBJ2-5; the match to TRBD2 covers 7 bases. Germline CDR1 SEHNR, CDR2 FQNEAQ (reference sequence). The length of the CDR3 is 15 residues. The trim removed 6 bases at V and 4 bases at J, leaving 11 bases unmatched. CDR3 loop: CASRAHGLVGETQYF. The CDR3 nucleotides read TGTGCCAGCAGGGCACACGGACTAGTAGGAGAGACCCAGTACTTC. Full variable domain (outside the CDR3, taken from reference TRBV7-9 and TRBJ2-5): DTGVSQNPRHKITKRGQNVTFRCDPISEHNRLYWYRQTLGQGPEFLTYFQNEAQLEKSRLLSDRFSAERPKGSFSTLEIQRTEQGDSAMYLCASRAHGLVGETQYFGPGTRLLVL.

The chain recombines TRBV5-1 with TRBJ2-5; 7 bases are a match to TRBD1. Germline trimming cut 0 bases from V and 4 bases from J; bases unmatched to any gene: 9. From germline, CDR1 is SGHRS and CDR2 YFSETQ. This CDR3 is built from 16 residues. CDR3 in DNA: TGCGCCAGCAGCTTGGGCCCGTCGGGACAGTTAGAGACCCAGTACTTC. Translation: CASSLGPSGQLETQYF.

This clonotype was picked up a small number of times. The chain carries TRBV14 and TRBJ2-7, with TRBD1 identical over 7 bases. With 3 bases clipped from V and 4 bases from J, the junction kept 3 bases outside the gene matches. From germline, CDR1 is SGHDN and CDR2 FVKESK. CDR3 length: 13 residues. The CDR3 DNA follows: TGTGCCAGCAGCCAGCCACAGGGGTACGAGCAGTACTTC. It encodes CASSQPQGYEQYF. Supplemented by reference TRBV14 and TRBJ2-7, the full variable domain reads EAGVTQFPSHSVIEKGQTVTLRCDPISGHDNLYWYRRVMGKEIKFLLHFVKESKQDESGMPNNRFLAERTGGTYSTLKVQPAELEDSGVYFCASSQPQGYEQYFGPGTRLTVT.